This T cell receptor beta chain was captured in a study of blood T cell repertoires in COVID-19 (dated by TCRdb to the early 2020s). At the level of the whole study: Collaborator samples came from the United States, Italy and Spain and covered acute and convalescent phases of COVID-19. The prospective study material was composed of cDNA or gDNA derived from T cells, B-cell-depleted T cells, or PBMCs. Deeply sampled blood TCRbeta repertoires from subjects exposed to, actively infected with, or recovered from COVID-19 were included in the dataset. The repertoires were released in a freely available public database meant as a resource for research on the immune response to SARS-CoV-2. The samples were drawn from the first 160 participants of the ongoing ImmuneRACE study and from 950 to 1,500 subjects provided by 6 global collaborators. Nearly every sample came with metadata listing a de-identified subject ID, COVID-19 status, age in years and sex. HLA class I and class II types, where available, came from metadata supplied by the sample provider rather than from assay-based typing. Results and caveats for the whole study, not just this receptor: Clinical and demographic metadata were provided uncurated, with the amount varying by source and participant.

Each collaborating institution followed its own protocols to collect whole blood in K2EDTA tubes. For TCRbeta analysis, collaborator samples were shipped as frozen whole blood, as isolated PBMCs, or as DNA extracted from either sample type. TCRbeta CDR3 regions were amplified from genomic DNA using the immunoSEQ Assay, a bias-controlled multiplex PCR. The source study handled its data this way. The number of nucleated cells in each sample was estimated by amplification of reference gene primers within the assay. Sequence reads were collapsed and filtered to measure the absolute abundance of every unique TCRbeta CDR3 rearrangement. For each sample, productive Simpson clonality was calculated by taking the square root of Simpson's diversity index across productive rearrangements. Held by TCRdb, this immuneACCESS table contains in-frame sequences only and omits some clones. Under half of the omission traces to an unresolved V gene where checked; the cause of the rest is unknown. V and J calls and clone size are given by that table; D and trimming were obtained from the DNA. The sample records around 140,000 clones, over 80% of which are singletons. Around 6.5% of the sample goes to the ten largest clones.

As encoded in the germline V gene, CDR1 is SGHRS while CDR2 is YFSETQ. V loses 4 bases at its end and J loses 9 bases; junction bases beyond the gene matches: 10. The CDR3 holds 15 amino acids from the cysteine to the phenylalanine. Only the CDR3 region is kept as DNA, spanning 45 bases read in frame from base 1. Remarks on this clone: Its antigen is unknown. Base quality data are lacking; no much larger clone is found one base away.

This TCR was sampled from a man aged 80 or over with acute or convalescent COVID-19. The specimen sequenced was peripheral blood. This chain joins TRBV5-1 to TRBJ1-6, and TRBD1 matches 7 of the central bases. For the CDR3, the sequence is CASSQTGDSVSPLHF. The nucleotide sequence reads TGCGCCAGCAGCCAAACAGGGGACTCGGTTTCACCCCTCCACTTT.